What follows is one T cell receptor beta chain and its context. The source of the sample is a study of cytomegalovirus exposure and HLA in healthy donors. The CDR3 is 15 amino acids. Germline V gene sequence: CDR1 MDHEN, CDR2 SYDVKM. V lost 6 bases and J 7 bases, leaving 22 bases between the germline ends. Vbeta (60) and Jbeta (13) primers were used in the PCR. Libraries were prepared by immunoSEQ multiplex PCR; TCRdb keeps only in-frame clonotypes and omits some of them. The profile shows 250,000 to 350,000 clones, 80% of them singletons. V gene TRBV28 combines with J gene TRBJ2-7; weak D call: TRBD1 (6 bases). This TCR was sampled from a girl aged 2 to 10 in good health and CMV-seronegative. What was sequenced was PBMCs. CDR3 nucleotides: TGTGCCAGCAGCTTACCAGGGGTTTCCCTTAGGGAGCAGTACTTC. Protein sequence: CASSLPGVSLREQYF.